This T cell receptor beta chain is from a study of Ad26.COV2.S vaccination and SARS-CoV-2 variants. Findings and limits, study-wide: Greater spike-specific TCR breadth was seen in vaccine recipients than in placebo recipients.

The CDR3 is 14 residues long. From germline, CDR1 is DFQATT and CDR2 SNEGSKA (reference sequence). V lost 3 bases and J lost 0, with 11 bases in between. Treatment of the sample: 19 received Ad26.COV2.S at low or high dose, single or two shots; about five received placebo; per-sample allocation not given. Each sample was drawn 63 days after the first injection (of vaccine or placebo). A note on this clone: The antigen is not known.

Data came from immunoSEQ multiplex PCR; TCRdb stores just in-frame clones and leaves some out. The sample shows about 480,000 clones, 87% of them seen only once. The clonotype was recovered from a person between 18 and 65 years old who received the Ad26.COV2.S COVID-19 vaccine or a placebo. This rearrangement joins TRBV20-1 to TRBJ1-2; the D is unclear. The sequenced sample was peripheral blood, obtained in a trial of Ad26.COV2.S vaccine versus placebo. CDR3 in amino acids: CSASPGLANYGYTF. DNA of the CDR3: TGCAGTGCTAGTCCGGGGTTAGCTAACTATGGCTACACCTTC.